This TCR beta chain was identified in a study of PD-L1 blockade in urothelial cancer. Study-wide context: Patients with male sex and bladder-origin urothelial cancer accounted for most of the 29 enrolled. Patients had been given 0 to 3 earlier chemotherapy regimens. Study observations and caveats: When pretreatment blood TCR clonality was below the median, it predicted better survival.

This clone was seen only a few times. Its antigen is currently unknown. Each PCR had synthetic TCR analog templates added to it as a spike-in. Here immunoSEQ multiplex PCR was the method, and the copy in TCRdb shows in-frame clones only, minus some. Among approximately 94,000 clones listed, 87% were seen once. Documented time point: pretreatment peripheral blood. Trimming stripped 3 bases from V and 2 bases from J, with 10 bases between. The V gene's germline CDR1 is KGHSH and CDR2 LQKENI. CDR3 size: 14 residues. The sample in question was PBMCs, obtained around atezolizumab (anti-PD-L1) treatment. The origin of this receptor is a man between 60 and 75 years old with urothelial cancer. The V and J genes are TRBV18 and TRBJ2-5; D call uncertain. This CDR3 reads CASSPPSRQETQYF. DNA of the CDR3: TGTGCCAGCTCACCTCCGTCCAGACAAGAGACCCAGTACTTC. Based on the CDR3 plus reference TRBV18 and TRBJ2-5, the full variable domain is NAGVMQNPRHLVRRRGQEARLRCSPMKGHSHVYWYRQLPEEGLKFMVYLQKENIIDESGMPKERFSAEFPKEGPSILRIQQVVRGDSAAYFCASSPPSRQETQYFGPGTRLLVL.